This T cell receptor (beta chain) was obtained from a study of blood T cells in healthy people across ages. Then a second PCR, running roughly 7 to 11 cycles, was carried out with a sample-barcoded 5' primer and a J-beta primer mix. TCRdb independently ran MiXCR on the 5' RACE reads; one entry per CDR3 protein. The sample consists of about 810,000 distinct CDR3 sequences, 35% to 40% of them appearing once. Looked up from germline, CDR1 is SGHKS and CDR2 is YYEKEE (reference sequence). CDR3 length equals 14 residues. About this clonotype: Its antigen remains unidentified.

Study observations and caveats: With donor CMV status unknown, expanded clonotype changes were possibly confounded.

Sequenced material: blood. The chain carries TRBV5-5 and TRBJ2-7; no definite D call. The last part of the DNA fits TRBJ2-5 better; the J call may be wrong. The clonotype was recovered from a man between 18 and 35 years old in good health. The chain's CDR3 is CASSGTKLSETQYF. The CDR3, as DNA: TGTGCCAGCAGCGGAACCAAGTTGTCGGAGACCCAGTACTTC.